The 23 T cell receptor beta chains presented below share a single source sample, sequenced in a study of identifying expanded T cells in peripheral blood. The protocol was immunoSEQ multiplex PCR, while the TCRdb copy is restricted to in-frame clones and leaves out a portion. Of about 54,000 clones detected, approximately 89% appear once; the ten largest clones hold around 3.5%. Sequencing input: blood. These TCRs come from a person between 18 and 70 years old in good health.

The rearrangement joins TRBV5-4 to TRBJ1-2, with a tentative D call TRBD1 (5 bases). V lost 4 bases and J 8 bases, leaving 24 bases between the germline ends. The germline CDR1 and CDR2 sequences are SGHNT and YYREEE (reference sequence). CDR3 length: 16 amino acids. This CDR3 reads CASSAEKGILADGYTF. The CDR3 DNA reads TGTGCCAGCAGCGCGGAAAAGGGGATCCTAGCGGACGGCTACACCTTC.

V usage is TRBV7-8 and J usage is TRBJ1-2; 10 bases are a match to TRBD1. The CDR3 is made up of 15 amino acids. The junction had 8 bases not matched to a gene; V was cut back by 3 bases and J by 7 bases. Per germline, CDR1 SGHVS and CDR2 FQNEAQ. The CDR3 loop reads CASSFGGQGILGYTF. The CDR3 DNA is TGTGCCAGCAGCTTCGGGGGACAGGGGATACTTGGCTACACCTTC.

The DNA of the CDR3 is TGTGCCATCAGTGACAACAGGGGGCAGGGGACTGAAGCTTTCTTT. Residues: CAISDNRGQGTEAFF. The chain carries TRBV10-3 and TRBJ1-1, with 9 bases identical to TRBD1. This CDR3 region has 15 residues. CDR1 and CDR2 (germline): ENHRY, SYGVKD. With V trimmed by 3 bases and J by 5 bases, 7 bases remained unmatched.

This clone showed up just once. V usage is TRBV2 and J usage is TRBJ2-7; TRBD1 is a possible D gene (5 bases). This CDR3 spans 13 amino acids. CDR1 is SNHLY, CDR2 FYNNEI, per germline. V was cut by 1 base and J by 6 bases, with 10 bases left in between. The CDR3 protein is CASSEGQGGEQYF. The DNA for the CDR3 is TGTGCCAGCAGTGAAGGGCAGGGCGGCGAGCAGTACTTC.

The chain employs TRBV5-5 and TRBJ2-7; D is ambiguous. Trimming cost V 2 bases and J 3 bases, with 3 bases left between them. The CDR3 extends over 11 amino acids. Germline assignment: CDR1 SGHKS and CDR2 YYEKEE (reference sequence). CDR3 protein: CASSFYYEQYF. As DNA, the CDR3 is TGTGCCAGCAGCTTCTACTACGAGCAGTACTTC.

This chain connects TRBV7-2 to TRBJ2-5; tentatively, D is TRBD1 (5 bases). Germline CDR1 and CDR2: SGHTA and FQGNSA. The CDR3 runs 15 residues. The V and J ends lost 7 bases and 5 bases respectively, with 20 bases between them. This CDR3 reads CASNPYRSGLETQYF. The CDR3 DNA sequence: TGTGCCAGCAATCCGTACAGGTCGGGTTTGGAGACCCAGTACTTC. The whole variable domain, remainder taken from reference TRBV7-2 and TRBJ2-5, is GAGVSQSPSNKVTEKGKDVELRCDPISGHTALYWYRQSLGQGLEFLIYFQGNSAPDKSGLPSDRFSAERTGGSVSTLTIQRTQQEDSAVYLCASNPYRSGLETQYFGPGTRLLVL.

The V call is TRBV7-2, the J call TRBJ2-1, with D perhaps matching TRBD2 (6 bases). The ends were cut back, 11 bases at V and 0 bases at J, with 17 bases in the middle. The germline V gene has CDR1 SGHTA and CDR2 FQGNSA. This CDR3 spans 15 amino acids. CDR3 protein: CASRVAGSSYNEQFF. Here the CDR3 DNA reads TGTGCCTCACGGGTGGCGGGAAGCTCCTACAATGAGCAGTTCTTC.

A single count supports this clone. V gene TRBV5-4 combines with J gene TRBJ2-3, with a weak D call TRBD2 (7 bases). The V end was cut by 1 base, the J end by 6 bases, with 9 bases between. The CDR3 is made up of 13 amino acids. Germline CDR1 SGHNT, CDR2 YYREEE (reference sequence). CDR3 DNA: TGTGCCAGCAGCTTGAAGGGGGGGGATACGCAGTATTTT. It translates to CASSLKGGDTQYF.

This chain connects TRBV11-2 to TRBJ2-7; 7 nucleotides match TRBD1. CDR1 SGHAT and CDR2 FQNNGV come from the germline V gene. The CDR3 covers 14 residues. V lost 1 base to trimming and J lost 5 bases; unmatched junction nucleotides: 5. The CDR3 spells CASSLGTTGDEQYF. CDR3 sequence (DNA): TGTGCCAGCAGCTTAGGAACCACAGGGGACGAGCAGTACTTC.

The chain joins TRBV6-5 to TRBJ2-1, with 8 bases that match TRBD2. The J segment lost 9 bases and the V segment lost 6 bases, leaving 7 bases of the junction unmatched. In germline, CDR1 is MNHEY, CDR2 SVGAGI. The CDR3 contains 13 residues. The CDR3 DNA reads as TGTGCCAGCAGCCTCGGGGGGGCAGGTGAGCAGTTCTTC. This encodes CASSLGGAGEQFF.

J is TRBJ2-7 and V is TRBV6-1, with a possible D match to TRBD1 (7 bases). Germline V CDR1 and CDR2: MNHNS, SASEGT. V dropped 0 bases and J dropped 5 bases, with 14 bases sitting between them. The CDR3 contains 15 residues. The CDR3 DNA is TGTGCCAGCAGTGAAGCTTTGGAGGGGGCAAACGAGCAGTACTTC. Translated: CASSEALEGANEQYF.

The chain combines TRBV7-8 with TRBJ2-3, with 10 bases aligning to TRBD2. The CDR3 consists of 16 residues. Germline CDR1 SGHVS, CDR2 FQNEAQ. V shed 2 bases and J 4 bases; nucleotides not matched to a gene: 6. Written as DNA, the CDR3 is TGTGCCAGCAGCTTATTGGCTAGCGGGAGTTCAGATACGCAGTATTTT. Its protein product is CASSLLASGSSDTQYF. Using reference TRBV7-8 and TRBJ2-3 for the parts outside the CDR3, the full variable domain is GAGVSQSPRYKVAKRGQDVALRCDPISGHVSLFWYQQALGQGPEFLTYFQNEAQLDKSGLPSDRFFAERPEGSVSTLKIQRTQQEDSAVYLCASSLLASGSSDTQYFGPGTRLTVL.

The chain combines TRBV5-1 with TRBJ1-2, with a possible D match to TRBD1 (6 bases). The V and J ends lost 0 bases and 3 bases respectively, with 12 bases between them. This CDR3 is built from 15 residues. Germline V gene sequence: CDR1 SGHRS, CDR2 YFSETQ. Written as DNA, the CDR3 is TGCGCCAGCAGCTTGGCATTAACAGGGTACTATGGCTACACCTTC. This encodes CASSLALTGYYGYTF.

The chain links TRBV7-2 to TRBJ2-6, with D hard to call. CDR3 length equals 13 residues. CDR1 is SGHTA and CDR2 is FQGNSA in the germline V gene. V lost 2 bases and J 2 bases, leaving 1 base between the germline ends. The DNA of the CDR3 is TGTGCCAGCAGCTTAACTGGGGCCAACGTCCTGACTTTC. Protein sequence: CASSLTGANVLTF.

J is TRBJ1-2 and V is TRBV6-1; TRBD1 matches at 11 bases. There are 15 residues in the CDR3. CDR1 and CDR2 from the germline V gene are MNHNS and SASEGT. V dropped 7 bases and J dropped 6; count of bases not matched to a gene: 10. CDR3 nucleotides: TGTGCCAGCACCGTCCCGGACAGGGGGCGAAATGGCTACACCTTC. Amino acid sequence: CASTVPDRGRNGYTF.

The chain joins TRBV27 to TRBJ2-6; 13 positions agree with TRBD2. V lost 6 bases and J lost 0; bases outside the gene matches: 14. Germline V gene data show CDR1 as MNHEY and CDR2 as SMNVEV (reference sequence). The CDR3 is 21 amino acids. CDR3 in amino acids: CASRRETSGRPLSSGANVLTF. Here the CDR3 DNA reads TGTGCCAGCAGAAGGGAGACTAGCGGGAGGCCCCTAAGCTCTGGGGCCAACGTCCTGACTTTC. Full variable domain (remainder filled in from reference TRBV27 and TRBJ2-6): EAQVTQNPRYLITVTGKKLTVTCSQNMNHEYMSWYRQDPGLGLRQIYYSMNVEVTDKGDVPEGYKVSRKEKRNFPLILESPSPNQTSLYFCASRRETSGRPLSSGANVLTFGAGSRLTVL.

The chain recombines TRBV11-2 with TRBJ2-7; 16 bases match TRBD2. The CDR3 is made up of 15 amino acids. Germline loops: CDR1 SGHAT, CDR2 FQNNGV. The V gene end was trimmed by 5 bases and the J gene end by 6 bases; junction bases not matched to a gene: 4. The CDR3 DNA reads TGTGCCAGCAGCCGGGGGACTAGCGGGAGGGCCGAGCAGTACTTC. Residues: CASSRGTSGRAEQYF.

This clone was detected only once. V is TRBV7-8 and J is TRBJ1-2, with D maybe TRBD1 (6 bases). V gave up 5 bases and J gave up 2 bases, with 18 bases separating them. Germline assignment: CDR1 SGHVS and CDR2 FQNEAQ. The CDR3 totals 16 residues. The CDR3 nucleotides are TGTGCCAGCAGCGCCTACCAGGGACACACCAACTATGGCTACACCTTC. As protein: CASSAYQGHTNYGYTF. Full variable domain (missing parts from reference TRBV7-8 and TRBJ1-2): GAGVSQSPRYKVAKRGQDVALRCDPISGHVSLFWYQQALGQGPEFLTYFQNEAQLDKSGLPSDRFFAERPEGSVSTLKIQRTQQEDSAVYLCASSAYQGHTNYGYTFGSGTRLTVV.

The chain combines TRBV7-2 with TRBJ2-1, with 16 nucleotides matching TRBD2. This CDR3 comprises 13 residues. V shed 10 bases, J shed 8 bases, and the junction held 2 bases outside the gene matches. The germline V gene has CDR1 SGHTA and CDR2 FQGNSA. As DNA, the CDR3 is TGTGCCATAGGGACTAGCGGGAGGGATGAGCAGTTCTTC. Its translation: CAIGTSGRDEQFF. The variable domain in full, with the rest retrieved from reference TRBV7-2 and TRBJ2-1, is GAGVSQSPSNKVTEKGKDVELRCDPISGHTALYWYRQSLGQGLEFLIYFQGNSAPDKSGLPSDRFSAERTGGSVSTLTIQRTQQEDSAVYLCAIGTSGRDEQFFGPGTRLTVL.

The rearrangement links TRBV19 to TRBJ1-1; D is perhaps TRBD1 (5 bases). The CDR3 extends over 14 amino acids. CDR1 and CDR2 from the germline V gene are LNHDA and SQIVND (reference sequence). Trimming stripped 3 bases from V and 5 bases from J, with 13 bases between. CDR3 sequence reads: CASSIFGGLTEAFF. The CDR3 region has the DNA TGTGCCAGTAGTATCTTCGGGGGTTTGACTGAAGCTTTCTTT.

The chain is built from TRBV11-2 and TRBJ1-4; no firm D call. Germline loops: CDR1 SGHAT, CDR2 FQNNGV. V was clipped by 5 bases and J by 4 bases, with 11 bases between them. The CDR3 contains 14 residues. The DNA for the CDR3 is TGTGCCAGCAGCCCCGCGCTGGGTAATGAAAAACTGTTTTTT. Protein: CASSPALGNEKLFF.

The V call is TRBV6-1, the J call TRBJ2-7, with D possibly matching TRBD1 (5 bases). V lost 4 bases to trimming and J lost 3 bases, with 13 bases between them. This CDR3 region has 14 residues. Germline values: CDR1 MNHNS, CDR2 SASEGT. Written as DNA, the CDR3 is TGTGCCAGCAGTGCCGACAGATCAGGCTACGAGCAGTACTTC. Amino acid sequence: CASSADRSGYEQYF.

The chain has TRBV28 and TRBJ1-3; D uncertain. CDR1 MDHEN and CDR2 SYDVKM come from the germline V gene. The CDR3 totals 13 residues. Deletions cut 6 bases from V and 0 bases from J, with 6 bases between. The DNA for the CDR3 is TGTGCCAGCAGGCTGAGCTCTGGAAACACCATATATTTT. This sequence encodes CASRLSSGNTIYF.